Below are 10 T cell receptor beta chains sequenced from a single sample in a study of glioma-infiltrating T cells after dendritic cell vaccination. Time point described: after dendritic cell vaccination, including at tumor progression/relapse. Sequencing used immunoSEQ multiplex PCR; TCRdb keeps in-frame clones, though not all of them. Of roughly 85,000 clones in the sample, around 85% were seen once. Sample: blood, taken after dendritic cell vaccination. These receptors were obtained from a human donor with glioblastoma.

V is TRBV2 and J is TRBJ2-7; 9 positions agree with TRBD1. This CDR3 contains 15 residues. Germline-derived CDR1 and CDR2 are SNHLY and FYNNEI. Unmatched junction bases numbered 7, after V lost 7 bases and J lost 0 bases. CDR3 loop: CASKDWTGDSYEQYF. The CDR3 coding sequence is TGTGCCAGCAAAGATTGGACAGGGGACTCCTACGAGCAGTACTTC.

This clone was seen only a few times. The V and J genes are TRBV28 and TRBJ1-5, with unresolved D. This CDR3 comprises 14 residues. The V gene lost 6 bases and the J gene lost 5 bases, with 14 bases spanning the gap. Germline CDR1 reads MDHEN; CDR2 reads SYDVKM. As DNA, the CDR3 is TGTGCCAGCAGCCCCCAGAGGTTAGATCAGCCCCAGCATTTT. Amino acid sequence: CASSPQRLDQPQHF. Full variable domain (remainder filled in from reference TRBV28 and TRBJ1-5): DVKVTQSSRYLVKRTGEKVFLECVQDMDHENMFWYRQDPGLGLRLIYFSYDVKMKEKGDIPEGYSVSREKKERFSLILESASTNQTSMYLCASSPQRLDQPQHFGDGTRLSIL.

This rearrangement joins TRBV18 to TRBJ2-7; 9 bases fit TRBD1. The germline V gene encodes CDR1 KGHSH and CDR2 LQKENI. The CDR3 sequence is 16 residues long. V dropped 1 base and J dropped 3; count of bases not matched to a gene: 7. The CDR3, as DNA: TGTGCCAGCTCACCACTGGGGACAGGGTTTTACTACGAGCAGTACTTC. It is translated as CASSPLGTGFYYEQYF.

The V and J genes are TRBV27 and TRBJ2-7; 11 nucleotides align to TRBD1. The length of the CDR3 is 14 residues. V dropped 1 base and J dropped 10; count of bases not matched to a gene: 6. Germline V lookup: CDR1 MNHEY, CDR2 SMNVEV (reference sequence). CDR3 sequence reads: CASSLFWTGGEQYF. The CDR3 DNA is TGTGCCAGCAGTTTATTTTGGACAGGGGGCGAACAGTACTTC.

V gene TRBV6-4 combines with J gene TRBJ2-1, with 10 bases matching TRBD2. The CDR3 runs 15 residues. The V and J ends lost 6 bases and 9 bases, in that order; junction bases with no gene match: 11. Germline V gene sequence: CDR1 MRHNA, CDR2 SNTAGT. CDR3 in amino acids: CASSLLAGVGGEQFF. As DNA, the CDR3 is TGTGCCAGCAGCCTCCTAGCGGGAGTTGGGGGTGAGCAGTTCTTC.

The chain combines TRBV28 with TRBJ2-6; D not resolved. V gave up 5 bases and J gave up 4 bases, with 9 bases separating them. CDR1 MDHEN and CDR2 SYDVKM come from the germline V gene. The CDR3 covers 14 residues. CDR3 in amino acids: CASSDSWGANVLTF. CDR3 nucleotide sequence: TGTGCCAGCAGTGACTCATGGGGGGCCAACGTCCTGACTTTC.

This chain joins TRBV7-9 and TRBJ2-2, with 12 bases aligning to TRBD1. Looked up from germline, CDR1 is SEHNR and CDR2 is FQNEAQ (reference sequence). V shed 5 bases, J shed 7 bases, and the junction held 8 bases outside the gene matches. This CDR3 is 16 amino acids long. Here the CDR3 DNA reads TGTGCCAGCAGCGCCGGCGGGACAGGGGGCCACGGGGAGCTGTTTTTT. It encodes CASSAGGTGGHGELFF.

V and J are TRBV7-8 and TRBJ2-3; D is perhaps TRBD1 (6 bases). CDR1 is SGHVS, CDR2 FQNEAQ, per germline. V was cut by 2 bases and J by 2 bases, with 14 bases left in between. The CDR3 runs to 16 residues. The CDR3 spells CASSLYDRSLTDTQYF. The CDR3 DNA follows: TGTGCCAGCAGCTTATATGACAGGTCTCTCACAGATACGCAGTATTTT. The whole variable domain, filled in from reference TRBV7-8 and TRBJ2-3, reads GAGVSQSPRYKVAKRGQDVALRCDPISGHVSLFWYQQALGQGPEFLTYFQNEAQLDKSGLPSDRFFAERPEGSVSTLKIQRTQQEDSAVYLCASSLYDRSLTDTQYFGPGTRLTVL.

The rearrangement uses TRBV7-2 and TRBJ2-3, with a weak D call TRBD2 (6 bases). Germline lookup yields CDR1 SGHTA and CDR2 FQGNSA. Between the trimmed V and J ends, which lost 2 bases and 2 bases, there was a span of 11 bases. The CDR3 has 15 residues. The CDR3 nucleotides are TGTGCCAGCAGCTTATCCGGGGGAGACACAGATACGCAGTATTTT. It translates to CASSLSGGDTDTQYF. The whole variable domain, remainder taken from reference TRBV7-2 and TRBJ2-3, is GAGVSQSPSNKVTEKGKDVELRCDPISGHTALYWYRQSLGQGLEFLIYFQGNSAPDKSGLPSDRFSAERTGGSVSTLTIQRTQQEDSAVYLCASSLSGGDTDTQYFGPGTRLTVL.

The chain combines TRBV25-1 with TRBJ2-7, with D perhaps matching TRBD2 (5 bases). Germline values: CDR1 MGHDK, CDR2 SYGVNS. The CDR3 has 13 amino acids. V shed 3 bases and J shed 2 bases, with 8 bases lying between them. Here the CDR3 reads CASSEEAPYEQYF. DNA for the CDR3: TGTGCCAGCAGTGAGGAGGCCCCCTACGAGCAGTACTTC.